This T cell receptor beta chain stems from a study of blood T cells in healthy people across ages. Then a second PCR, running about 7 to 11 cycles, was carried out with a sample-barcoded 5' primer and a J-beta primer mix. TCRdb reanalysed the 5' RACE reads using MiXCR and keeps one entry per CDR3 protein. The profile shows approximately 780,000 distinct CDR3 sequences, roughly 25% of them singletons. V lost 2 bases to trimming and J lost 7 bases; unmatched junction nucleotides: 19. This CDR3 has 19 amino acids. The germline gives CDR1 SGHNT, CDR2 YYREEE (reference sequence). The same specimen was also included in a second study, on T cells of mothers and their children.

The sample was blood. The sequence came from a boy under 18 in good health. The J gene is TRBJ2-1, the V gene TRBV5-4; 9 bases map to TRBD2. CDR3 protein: CASSLTATSGVARGNEQFF. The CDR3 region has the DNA TGTGCCAGCAGCTTAACGGCGACTAGCGGCGTAGCTCGGGGGAATGAGCAGTTCTTC.